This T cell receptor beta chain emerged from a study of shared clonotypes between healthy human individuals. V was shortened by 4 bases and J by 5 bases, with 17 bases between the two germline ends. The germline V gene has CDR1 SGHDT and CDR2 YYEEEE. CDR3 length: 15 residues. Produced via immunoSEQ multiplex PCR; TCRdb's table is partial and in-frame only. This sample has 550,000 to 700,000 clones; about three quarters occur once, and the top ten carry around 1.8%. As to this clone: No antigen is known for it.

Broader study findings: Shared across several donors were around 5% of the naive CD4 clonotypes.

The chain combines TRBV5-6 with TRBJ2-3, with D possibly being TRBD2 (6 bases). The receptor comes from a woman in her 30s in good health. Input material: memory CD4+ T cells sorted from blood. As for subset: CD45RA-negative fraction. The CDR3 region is CASSLRTGAVDTQYF. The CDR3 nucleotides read TGTGCCAGCAGCCTAAGAACGGGAGCCGTAGATACGCAGTATTTT. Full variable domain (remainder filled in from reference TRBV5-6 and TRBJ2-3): DAGVTQSPTHLIKTRGQQVTLRCSPKSGHDTVSWYQQALGQGPQFIFQYYEEEERQRGNFPDRFSGHQFPNYSSELNVNALLLGDSALYLCASSLRTGAVDTQYFGPGTRLTVL.